These 2 T cell receptor beta chains were sequenced from one sample in a study of T-cell reconstitution after alpha-beta-depleted transplantation in children. The authors prepared the TCRbeta library with unique molecular identifiers. TCRdb fed the PCR reads into MiXCR, producing one record per CDR3 protein. This table has some 350,000 distinct CDR3 sequences, around 15% appearing once. This specimen consisted of PBMCs, mostly from graft donor cells, obtained 360 days after TCRalphabeta/CD19-depleted stem cell transplant. All receptors come from a male patient aged 2-15 years who had a stem cell transplant for acute lymphoblastic leukemia, so the T cells may come from the graft donor.

V gene TRBV20-1 combines with J gene TRBJ2-7; D gene unclear. CDR1 is DFQATT and CDR2 is SNEGSKA in the germline V gene (reference sequence). This CDR3 comprises 15 residues. The V end lost 3 bases, the J end lost 1 base, and 16 bases lay between the germline ends. CDR3 coding DNA: TGCAGTGCTAGTCCCCACCCACTGCGATCCTACGAGCAGTACTTC. Translating it yields CSASPHPLRSYEQYF.

This clonotype was picked up a small number of times. V is TRBV20-1 and J is TRBJ2-1; D unclear. The CDR3 runs 14 residues. Trimming shortened V by 1 base and J by 6 bases, and 13 bases separated the two germline ends. Looked up from germline, CDR1 is DFQATT and CDR2 is SNEGSKA (reference sequence). CDR3 loop: CSARGRTVLNEQFF. In DNA, the CDR3 is TGCAGTGCTAGAGGCAGGACCGTCCTCAATGAGCAGTTCTTC.